Presented here are 8 T cell receptor beta chains from one specimen sequenced in a study of beta chain features in type 1 diabetes. The sequenced template was cDNA made from the entire isolated RNA. Assay: immunoSEQ multiplex PCR; the TCRdb copy retains only in-frame clones and omits some. The sample yields fewer than 150,000 clones, about 7% seen once. Specimen: central memory CD4+ T cells from blood. All receptors come from a woman in her twenties or thirties in good health.

This chain connects TRBV19 to TRBJ2-1; 10 positions match TRBD1. CDR1 and CDR2 from the germline V gene are LNHDA and SQIVND (reference sequence). The V and J ends lost 7 bases and 8 bases, in that order; junction bases with no gene match: 11. The CDR3 contains 15 residues. DNA for the CDR3: TGTGCCAGTATACCCCCCCGACAGGGGGCGTATGAGCAGTTCTTC. It is translated as CASIPPRQGAYEQFF.

This chain links TRBV19 with TRBJ2-3; TRBD2 matches 7 bases. With 2 bases clipped from V and 0 bases from J, the junction kept 11 bases outside the gene matches. This CDR3 has 18 residues. Germline lookup yields CDR1 LNHDA and CDR2 SQIVND (reference sequence). CDR3 sequence reads: CASSIRAAGSGSTDTQYF. The CDR3 DNA is TGTGCCAGTAGTATACGGGCCGCTGGTAGCGGGAGCACAGATACGCAGTATTTT.

The V gene is TRBV5-1, the J gene TRBJ1-1; TRBD1 is a possible D gene (6 bases). The germline V and J ends were trimmed by 3 bases and 2 bases, with 8 bases remaining between them. Germline V CDR1 and CDR2: SGHRS, YFSETQ. The CDR3 length is 13 residues. DNA of the CDR3: TGCGCCAGCAGCTACAGGGATAACACTGAAGCTTTCTTT. This gives the protein CASSYRDNTEAFF.

The chain uses TRBV5-1 and TRBJ2-3; D is possibly TRBD2 (6 bases). CDR1 and CDR2 from the germline V gene are SGHRS and YFSETQ. Trimming pared 0 bases from V and 0 bases from J, leaving 11 bases between. This CDR3 comprises 16 residues. The CDR3 DNA reads as TGCGCCAGCAGCTTGGCCGCAAGCGGGAGCACAGATACGCAGTATTTT. This encodes CASSLAASGSTDTQYF. The whole variable domain, remainder taken from reference TRBV5-1 and TRBJ2-3, is KAGVTQTPRYLIKTRGQQVTLSCSPISGHRSVSWYQQTPGQGLQFLFEYFSETQRNKGNFPGRFSGRQFSNSRSEMNVSTLELGDSALYLCASSLAASGSTDTQYFGPGTRLTVL.

This clone turned up a few times. J is TRBJ2-5 and V is TRBV15; perhaps TRBD2 as D (5 bases). With 3 bases removed from V and 1 base from J, the gap between germline ends came to 15 bases. CDR1 is LNHNV and CDR2 is YYDKDF in the germline V gene (reference sequence). The CDR3 consists of 16 residues. The chain's CDR3 is CATSSIKTRVQETQYF. In nucleotides, the CDR3 is TGTGCCACCAGCAGTATAAAGACGAGGGTCCAAGAGACCCAGTACTTC.

This chain connects TRBV5-1 to TRBJ1-5; D perhaps matches TRBD1 (6 bases). V was shortened by 0 bases and J by 0 bases, with 7 bases between the two germline ends. The CDR3 is 15 residues long. Germline V lookup: CDR1 SGHRS, CDR2 YFSETQ. The CDR3 sequence is CASSLVGASNQPQHF. The CDR3 DNA is TGCGCCAGCAGCTTGGTGGGGGCTAGCAATCAGCCCCAGCATTTT.

This clone was detected only a few times. CDR3 sequence: CASTPGPSYGYTF. Here the CDR3 DNA reads TGTGCCAGCACTCCAGGGCCCTCCTATGGCTACACCTTC. The V and J genes are TRBV11-1 and TRBJ1-2; maybe TRBD1 (5 bases). The CDR3 covers 13 residues. Trimming shortened V by 7 bases and J by 4 bases, and 13 bases separated the two germline ends. CDR1 and CDR2 from the germline V gene are SGHAT and FQDESV (reference sequence).

This clone occurred many times. The chain is built from TRBV6-5 and TRBJ2-7; D possibly corresponds to TRBD2 (5 bases). Germline values: CDR1 MNHEY, CDR2 SVGAGI. The length of the CDR3 is 11 residues. The ends were cut back, 3 bases at V and 6 bases at J, with 6 bases in the middle. DNA for the CDR3: TGTGCCAGCAGTTATGCGGGCGAGCAGTACTTC. Translated, it gives CASSYAGEQYF.